This T cell receptor (beta chain) originates from a study of cytomegalovirus exposure and HLA in healthy donors. General study results and limits: A few CMV-associated chains were confirmed in vitro to be specific for CMV antigens. Later, an analysis found that TCR clusters from the first cohort tended to co-occur in the roughly 120 validation repertoires. Listed as cytomegalovirus-associated were approximately 160 TCR beta chains.

From the 120-subject validation cohort, which was separate from the roughly 670-subject first cohort, the donors were drawn. The assay was immunoSEQ multiplex PCR, and TCRdb's table has in-frame clones only and misses some. The table has roughly 130,000 clones, about 90% seen once. In regard to this clone: Its specificity is not known. Other nucleotide sequences in the sample specify the same CDR3.

Material: PBMCs. The TCR comes from a man younger than 45 in good health and CMV-seronegative.

The DNA for the CDR3 is TGTGCCAGCAGCGTAGGTAGTAGCGGGAGCTACGAGCAGTACTTC. This sequence encodes CASSVGSSGSYEQYF. The chain recombines TRBV9 with TRBJ2-7, with 9 nucleotides matching TRBD2. Trimming removed 0 bases from V and 3 bases from J; junction bases left unmatched: 4. The CDR3 totals 15 residues. Germline V gene sequence: CDR1 SGDLS, CDR2 YYNGEE.